This T cell receptor (beta chain) emerged from a study of shared clonotypes between healthy human individuals. Naive CD8 isolation took CD45RO-negative cells positively selected for CCR7 and excluded terminally differentiated effector memory CD45RA+ cells. Trimming cost V 7 bases and J 5 bases, with 20 bases left between them. The CDR3 is 16 residues long. CDR1 is MDHEN and CDR2 is SYDVKM in the germline V gene. Each PCR replicate from the sorted subsets contained 200 to 250 ng DNA, which is some 32,000 T cell genomes. Method: immunoSEQ multiplex PCR; TCRdb's copy keeps in-frame clones and lacks some. The table has some 2,000,000 clones, approximately 95% seen once.

V gene TRBV28 combines with J gene TRBJ1-4; a possible D gene is TRBD1 (6 bases). The receptor was derived from a man younger than 35 in good health. The material sequenced was naive CD8+ T cells sorted from blood. The CDR3 reads CASTNNVVGANEKLFF. In DNA form, the CDR3 reads TGTGCCAGCACCAATAACGTCGTGGGGGCGAATGAAAAACTGTTTTTT.